The clone carrying this T cell receptor (beta chain) was seen more than once but under ten times. CDR3 length: 14 amino acids. TCRdb's table, derived via immunoSEQ multiplex PCR, lists solely in-frame clones and lacks some. This table has 25,000 to 30,000 clones, 55% to 75% appearing once. These data originate in a study of early stage breast cancer tumors. Sequencing was carried out using blood. The chain joins TRBV21-1 to TRBJ1-2; TRBD1, the D gene given by the table, was not confirmed from the DNA. TRBV21-1 is recorded as a pseudogene. This clonotype was sampled from a person aged 45-60 years with breast cancer. This CDR3 is CASSTKGWADGYTF. The CDR3 DNA is TGTGCCAGCAGCACCAAAGGTTGGGCAGATGGCTACACCTTC.